This passage covers 27 T cell receptor beta chains from one sample sequenced in a study of OX40 agonist ivuxolimab in advanced cancers. Assay used: immunoSEQ multiplex PCR; TCRdb lists only in-frame clones, some missing. Found here are about 62,000 clones, 80% to 90% of them singletons; the top ten hold roughly 2.6%. This sample comprised CD4+ or CD8+ T cells sorted from blood, obtained in a trial of the OX40 agonist ivuxolimab. These receptors originate from an adult with an advanced solid tumor such as melanoma, head and neck, liver or kidney cancer.

This rearrangement joins TRBV27 to TRBJ1-6, with TRBD1 matching over 7 bases. Germline lookup yields CDR1 MNHEY and CDR2 SMNVEV (reference sequence). This CDR3 comprises 13 residues. Germline trimming cut 3 bases from V and 15 bases from J; bases unmatched to any gene: 8. The CDR3 bases are TGTGCCAGCAGTTTCCGGGACAGTTATCTCCTCCACTTT. This encodes CASSFRDSYLLHF.

The chain employs TRBV2 and TRBJ2-3; TRBD2 agrees at 8 bases. The V gene end was trimmed by 2 bases and the J gene end by 2 bases; junction bases not matched to a gene: 6. The length of the CDR3 is 16 residues. Germline-derived CDR1 and CDR2 are SNHLY and FYNNEI. CDR3 nucleotide sequence: TGTGCCAGCAGTGAATTACGGCGGGGGGTCACAGATACGCAGTATTTT. The encoded protein is CASSELRRGVTDTQYF.

The chain carries TRBV5-1 and TRBJ2-2; D is tentatively TRBD1 or TRBD2 (5 bases each). The length of the CDR3 is 15 residues. The germline CDR1 and CDR2 sequences are SGHRS and YFSETQ. Trimming cost V 2 bases and J 5 bases, with 13 bases left between them. CDR3 DNA: TGCGCCAGCAGCTTTACTAGAGGGGCGACCGGGGAGCTGTTTTTT. Amino acids: CASSFTRGATGELFF.

The gene calls are TRBV19 and TRBJ2-6, with D tentatively TRBD1 (5 bases). CDR3 length: 15 amino acids. V dropped 5 bases and J dropped 1 base, with 9 bases sitting between them. Germline V gene data show CDR1 as LNHDA and CDR2 as SQIVND (reference sequence). The CDR3 sequence: CASSPTGSGANVLTF. The CDR3 region has the DNA TGTGCCAGTAGTCCCACAGGATCTGGGGCCAACGTCCTGACTTTC.

The V gene is TRBV18, the J gene TRBJ2-3; TRBD1 might be the D (6 bases). Trimming took off 1 base at V and 6 bases at J, with 14 bases between the two ends. There are 15 residues in the CDR3. The germline CDR1 and CDR2 sequences are KGHSH and LQKENI. In nucleotides, the CDR3 is TGTGCCAGCTCACCACGCAGGGGCACGTCGGATACGCAGTATTTT. This codes for CASSPRRGTSDTQYF.

This clone occurred once. This chain links TRBV9 with TRBJ1-3; 8 nucleotides match TRBD1. V dropped 2 bases and J dropped 4; count of bases not matched to a gene: 5. This CDR3 is built from 15 residues. Germline CDR1 reads SGDLS; CDR2 reads YYNGEE. CDR3 amino acids: CASSVTGTGGNTIYF. In DNA, the CDR3 is TGTGCCAGCAGCGTCACCGGGACAGGAGGAAACACCATATATTTT.

This clone was observed a handful of times. The V call is TRBV7-9, the J call TRBJ1-4; 9 nucleotides match TRBD1. The germline V gene encodes CDR1 SEHNR and CDR2 FQNEAQ (reference sequence). V gave up 5 bases and J gave up 3 bases; unmatched junction bases: 7. The CDR3 is made up of 16 amino acids. CDR3 nucleotides: TGTGCCAGCAGCGCCTCGGGACAGGGACCTAATGAAAAACTGTTTTTT. Translating gives CASSASGQGPNEKLFF.

Notes on this clone: Different DNA sequences within this sample yield the same CDR3. This sequence joins TRBV6-5 and TRBJ1-1; D is undetermined. V was cut by 2 bases and J by 5 bases, with 6 bases left in between. Germline V gene data show CDR1 as MNHEY and CDR2 as SVGAGI. This CDR3 spans 12 amino acids. The CDR3, as DNA: TGTGCCAGCAGTTACGGTCCTACTGAAGCTTTCTTT. Amino acids: CASSYGPTEAFF.

The chain links TRBV2 to TRBJ2-1; 12 positions agree with TRBD2. The CDR3 runs to 12 residues. CDR1 and CDR2 (germline): SNHLY, FYNNEI. V shed 8 bases and J 15 bases; nucleotides not matched to a gene: 8. CDR3 loop: CASSVSSGGAFF. CDR3 coding DNA: TGTGCCAGCTCCGTCTCTAGCGGGGGGGCGTTCTTC.

V gene TRBV27 combines with J gene TRBJ2-3, with 14 bases lining up with TRBD2. The CDR3 is 16 amino acids. Germline V gene lookup returns CDR1 MNHEY and CDR2 SMNVEV (reference sequence). The V segment lost 5 bases and the J segment 2 bases; nucleotides outside the gene matches: 3. The CDR3 sequence is CASSQTSGGATDTQYF. The CDR3 nucleotides are TGTGCCAGCAGTCAGACTAGCGGGGGGGCCACAGATACGCAGTATTTT.

The chain combines TRBV4-2 with TRBJ1-4, with a tentative D call TRBD1 (5 bases). Germline V CDR1 and CDR2: LGHNA, YNFKEQ. This CDR3 contains 16 residues. The germline V and J ends were trimmed by 0 bases and 8 bases, with 16 bases remaining between them. In DNA, the CDR3 is TGTGCCAGCAGCCAAGATGTCCCAGGGCGGGAGGAAAAACTGTTTTTT. It yields the protein CASSQDVPGREEKLFF.

The chain uses TRBV6-5 and TRBJ1-1; TRBD1 matches 9 bases. CDR3 length equals 15 residues. Germline-derived CDR1 and CDR2 are MNHEY and SVGAGI. With V trimmed by 6 bases and J by 0 bases, 5 bases remained unmatched. Here the CDR3 DNA reads TGTGCCAGCAGCCCTGACAGGGGGTTGAACACTGAAGCTTTCTTT. Protein: CASSPDRGLNTEAFF.

The J gene is TRBJ2-3, the V gene TRBV6-6, with a weak D call TRBD2 (7 bases). The CDR3 totals 15 residues. V was trimmed by 2 bases and J by 3 bases, leaving 12 bases between them. In germline, CDR1 is MNHNY, CDR2 SVGAGI (reference sequence). Written as DNA, the CDR3 is TGTGCCAGCAGTTACGGGGGGGGCGGGACAGATACGCAGTATTTT. Its protein is CASSYGGGGTDTQYF.

This clone was detected only a few times. V gene TRBV7-2 combines with J gene TRBJ2-5; D gene unclear. The germline V gene has CDR1 SGHTA and CDR2 FQGNSA. The V end was cut by 1 base, the J end by 2 bases, with 8 bases between. The CDR3 is 14 amino acids. Here the CDR3 reads CASSLEANQETQYF. The CDR3 DNA is TGTGCCAGCAGCTTAGAAGCCAATCAAGAGACCCAGTACTTC.

This clone showed up just once. In nucleotides, the CDR3 is TGTGCCAGCAGCTTGAGCAGGGGGCTCGGTGGCTACACCTTC. Translation gives CASSLSRGLGGYTF. The V and J genes are TRBV5-6 and TRBJ1-2, with TRBD1 identical over 8 bases. The CDR3 loop spans 14 amino acids. After removal of 1 base from V and 7 bases from J, the junction contained 6 bases not matched to a gene. Germline V CDR1 and CDR2: SGHDT, YYEEEE.

This CDR3 is CASSRGGAGNTEAFF. The CDR3 nucleotides are TGTGCCAGCAGCCGTGGGGGCGCCGGGAACACTGAAGCTTTCTTT. The J gene is TRBJ1-1, the V gene TRBV28; perhaps TRBD1 as D (6 bases). The germline CDR1 and CDR2 sequences are MDHEN and SYDVKM. With 6 bases removed from V and 1 base from J, the gap between germline ends came to 15 bases. The CDR3 covers 15 residues.

This clone was observed a single time. The chain has TRBV5-5 and TRBJ2-7; D remains unclear. Germline-derived CDR1 and CDR2 are SGHKS and YYEKEE (reference sequence). The CDR3 sequence is 15 residues long. Trimming took 2 bases from V and 6 from J, leaving 18 bases between them. The CDR3 loop reads CASSFTPRTESEQYF. CDR3 bases: TGTGCCAGCAGCTTTACTCCTCGGACCGAGAGCGAGCAGTACTTC.

The rearrangement joins TRBV2 to TRBJ1-1; D remains ambiguous. The CDR3 spans 13 residues. CDR1 is SNHLY and CDR2 is FYNNEI in the germline V gene. Trimming pared 6 bases from V and 6 bases from J, leaving 14 bases between. The CDR3 nucleotides read TGTGCCAGCAGCCCCCTGTGGGAGTCTGAAGCTTTCTTT. Its protein product is CASSPLWESEAFF.

A few counts support this clone. CDR3 sequence reads: CASSYSRQGIHEQYF. The CDR3 coding sequence is TGTGCCAGCAGTTACTCCCGACAGGGGATCCACGAGCAGTACTTC. This sequence joins TRBV6-5 and TRBJ2-7; 8 bases are a match to TRBD1. After removal of 0 bases from V and 5 bases from J, the junction contained 6 bases not matched to a gene. Germline V CDR1 and CDR2: MNHEY, SVGAGI. This CDR3 spans 15 amino acids.

This sequence joins TRBV6-5 and TRBJ2-3, with D unclear. CDR1 is MNHEY and CDR2 is SVGAGI in the germline V gene. There are 15 residues in the CDR3. The V gene lost 2 bases and the J gene lost 1 base, with 10 bases spanning the gap. The CDR3 spells CASSYALRGTDTQYF. CDR3 sequence (DNA): TGTGCCAGCAGTTACGCCCTAAGGGGCACAGATACGCAGTATTTT.

This chain uses TRBV6-1 with TRBJ1-4; no definite D call. This CDR3 has 13 residues. The germline gives CDR1 MNHNS, CDR2 SASEGT. V lost 5 bases, J lost 5 bases, and 9 bases lay in between. CDR3: CASSPLGNEKLFF. The DNA for the CDR3 is TGTGCCAGCAGTCCCCTGGGGAATGAAAAACTGTTTTTT.

The gene calls are TRBV6-1 and TRBJ2-3; TRBD2 matches at 11 bases. Germline V gene lookup returns CDR1 MNHNS and CDR2 SASEGT. This CDR3 comprises 14 residues. The V segment lost 8 bases and the J segment 2 bases; nucleotides outside the gene matches: 3. CDR3 region: CASRLAGNTDTQYF. The CDR3 DNA follows: TGTGCCAGCCGACTAGCGGGGAACACAGATACGCAGTATTTT.

The chain is built from TRBV9 and TRBJ2-1, with 11 bases aligning to TRBD2. CDR1 SGDLS and CDR2 YYNGEE come from the germline V gene. The J segment lost 9 bases and the V segment lost 0 bases, leaving 5 bases of the junction unmatched. This CDR3 comprises 15 residues. The chain's CDR3 is CASSVDIAGGSEQFF. For the CDR3, the DNA is TGTGCCAGCAGCGTAGATATAGCGGGGGGGTCTGAGCAGTTCTTC.

The chain recombines TRBV27 with TRBJ2-3; D uncertain. The V and J ends lost 3 bases and 7 bases respectively, with 11 bases between them. Per germline, CDR1 MNHEY and CDR2 SMNVEV (reference sequence). The CDR3 totals 13 residues. The CDR3 nucleotides read TGTGCCAGCAGTTTGGGTCTGCGGAATACGCAGTATTTT. Amino acids: CASSLGLRNTQYF.

V is TRBV4-3 and J is TRBJ1-2; D possibly corresponds to TRBD1 (5 bases). V was clipped by 1 base and J by 4 bases, with 13 bases between them. This CDR3 comprises 15 residues. CDR1 LGHNA and CDR2 YSLEER come from the germline V gene. CDR3 bases: TGCGCCAGCAGCCAAGCCGAGGACAAACCCTATGGCTACACCTTC. Amino acid sequence: CASSQAEDKPYGYTF.

This clone was recorded once. The CDR3 sequence is CASSQTSGSTDTQYF. DNA of the CDR3: TGCGCCAGCAGCCAGACTAGCGGTAGCACAGATACGCAGTATTTT. The chain uses TRBV5-1 and TRBJ2-3; 9 bases line up with TRBD2. The CDR3 totals 15 residues. V shed 4 bases, J shed 0 bases, and the junction held 3 bases outside the gene matches. Germline V CDR1 and CDR2: SGHRS, YFSETQ. Drawing the rest from reference TRBV5-1 and TRBJ2-3, the complete variable domain is KAGVTQTPRYLIKTRGQQVTLSCSPISGHRSVSWYQQTPGQGLQFLFEYFSETQRNKGNFPGRFSGRQFSNSRSEMNVSTLELGDSALYLCASSQTSGSTDTQYFGPGTRLTVL.

The chain links TRBV10-3 to TRBJ2-3; D possibly corresponds to TRBD2 (5 bases). Trimming pared 0 bases from V and 0 bases from J, leaving 13 bases between. CDR3 length equals 17 residues. Germline loops: CDR1 ENHRY, CDR2 SYGVKD. The CDR3 nucleotides read TGTGCCATCAGTGAGTCGTTACGGACTCCAAGCACAGATACGCAGTATTTT. Translation gives CAISESLRTPSTDTQYF.